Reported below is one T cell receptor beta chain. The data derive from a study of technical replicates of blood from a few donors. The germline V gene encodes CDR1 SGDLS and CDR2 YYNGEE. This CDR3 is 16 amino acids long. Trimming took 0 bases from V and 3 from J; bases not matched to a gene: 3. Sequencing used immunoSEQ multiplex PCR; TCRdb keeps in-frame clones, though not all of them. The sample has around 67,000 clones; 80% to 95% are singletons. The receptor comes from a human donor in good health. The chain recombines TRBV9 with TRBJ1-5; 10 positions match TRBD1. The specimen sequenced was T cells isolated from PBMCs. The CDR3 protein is CASSVGGTGVNQPQHF. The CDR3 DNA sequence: TGTGCCAGCAGCGTAGGCGGGACAGGGGTCAATCAGCCCCAGCATTTT. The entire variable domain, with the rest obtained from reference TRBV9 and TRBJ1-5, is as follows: DSGVTQTPKHLITATGQRVTLRCSPRSGDLSVYWYQQSLDQGLQFLIQYYNGEERAKGNILERFSAQQFPDLHSELNLSSLELGDSALYFCASSVGGTGVNQPQHFGDGTRLSIL.